Listed here are 32 T cell receptor beta chains from one sample, sequenced in a study of shared clonotypes between healthy human individuals. Libraries were prepared by immunoSEQ multiplex PCR; TCRdb keeps only in-frame clonotypes and omits some of them. In the table there are hundreds of thousands of clones, roughly 96% of which are singletons. Naive CD8 cells lacked CD45RO, underwent positive selection for CCR7 and left out terminally differentiated effector memory CD45RA+ cells. Sample: naive CD8+ T cells sorted from blood. These receptors all stem from a woman aged 25 to 39 in good health.

J is TRBJ1-2 and V is TRBV6-5; no clear D gene. The CDR3 covers 13 residues. The germline V gene has CDR1 MNHEY and CDR2 SVGAGI. Trimming removed 6 bases at V and 2 bases at J, with 10 bases between. The CDR3 region is CASSTLKNYGYTF. The CDR3 nucleotides read TGTGCCAGCAGCACACTAAAGAACTATGGCTACACCTTC.

With regard to this clone: Other nucleotide sequences in the sample specify the same CDR3. The chain combines TRBV4-1 with TRBJ2-3; D not certain. V was trimmed by 3 bases and J by 3 bases, leaving 7 bases between them. Germline V gene data show CDR1 as MGHRA and CDR2 as YSYEKL. This CDR3 region has 13 residues. The CDR3 region is CASSQVSTDTQYF. CDR3 nucleotide sequence: TGCGCCAGCAGCCAGGTATCAACAGATACGCAGTATTTT.

V and J are TRBV9 and TRBJ1-1, with a weak D call TRBD1 (5 bases). The CDR3 runs to 15 residues. V was shortened by 0 bases and J by 6 bases, with 15 bases between the two germline ends. CDR1 and CDR2 (germline): SGDLS, YYNGEE. The CDR3, as DNA: TGTGCCAGCAGCGTAGGCCAGAAATGGGACGCTGAAGCTTTCTTT. It is translated as CASSVGQKWDAEAFF.

As concerns this clone: A much larger clonotype is one base distant, so this may be a read error. The chain has TRBV11-2 and TRBJ2-7, with D uncertain. The germline V gene has CDR1 SGHAT and CDR2 FQNNGV. V was cut by 4 bases and J by 3 bases, with 4 bases left in between. The CDR3 spans 11 residues. The CDR3 bases are TGTGCCAGCAGCTCCTACTACGAGCAGTACTTC. As protein: CASSSYYEQYF.

J is TRBJ2-1 and V is TRBV15; D might be TRBD2 (6 bases). Deletions cut 8 bases from V and 9 bases from J, with 8 bases between. The CDR3 extends over 10 amino acids. Germline-derived CDR1 and CDR2 are LNHNV and YYDKDF (reference sequence). The CDR3 DNA reads as TGTGCCACCGGGGGAGGTGAGCAGTTCTTC. As protein: CATGGGEQFF.

J is TRBJ2-3 and V is TRBV27, with 7 bases that match TRBD2. Germline V gene data show CDR1 as MNHEY and CDR2 as SMNVEV (reference sequence). This CDR3 comprises 14 residues. Trimming removed 2 bases from V and 5 bases from J; junction bases left unmatched: 4. CDR3 DNA: TGTGCCAGCAGTTTAGCGGGAGCGGGAGATACGCAGTATTTT. Protein sequence: CASSLAGAGDTQYF.

The V call is TRBV30, the J call TRBJ1-2, with D possibly TRBD1 on 5 matching bases. Germline CDR1 is GTSNPN and CDR2 is SVGIG (reference sequence). The ends were cut back, 0 bases at V and 4 bases at J, with 15 bases in the middle. The CDR3 spans 15 residues. Here the CDR3 reads CAWSVRGGTIYGYTF. CDR3 DNA: TGTGCCTGGAGTGTACGGGGGGGGACTATCTATGGCTACACCTTC.

The rearrangement uses TRBV25-1 and TRBJ1-1; D possibly corresponds to TRBD1 (6 bases). Germline V gives CDR1 MGHDK, CDR2 SYGVNS. The CDR3 runs 13 residues. Trimming took off 8 bases at V and 7 bases at J, with 17 bases between the two ends. CDR3 amino acids: CASPRQGSGEAFF. The CDR3 DNA reads as TGTGCCAGCCCCCGTCAGGGGTCAGGTGAAGCTTTCTTT.

The chain combines TRBV6-5 with TRBJ1-4; D ambiguous. V was pared by 4 bases and J by 8 bases, with 20 bases between. CDR3 length: 16 residues. CDR1 and CDR2 from the germline V gene are MNHEY and SVGAGI. The CDR3 here is CASSSHLVNGEEKLFF. CDR3 DNA sequence: TGTGCCAGCAGTTCCCATTTGGTTAATGGGGAAGAAAAACTGTTTTTT.

V and J are TRBV5-6 and TRBJ1-2; 8 positions match TRBD1. CDR1 is SGHDT and CDR2 is YYEEEE in the germline V gene. This CDR3 comprises 11 residues. The V segment lost 6 bases and the J segment 5 bases; nucleotides outside the gene matches: 0. The CDR3 loop is CASNRGYGYTF. In nucleotides, the CDR3 is TGTGCCAGCAACAGGGGGTATGGCTACACCTTC.

The chain joins TRBV7-9 to TRBJ2-5; no clear D gene. This CDR3 comprises 13 residues. The germline V gene has CDR1 SEHNR and CDR2 FQNEAQ (reference sequence). Trimming removed 1 base from V and 3 bases from J, with 6 bases in between. The CDR3 bases are TGTGCCAGCAGCTTAGACAGAGAAGAGACCCAGTACTTC. It is translated as CASSLDREETQYF. Full variable domain (outside the CDR3, taken from reference TRBV7-9 and TRBJ2-5): DTGVSQNPRHKITKRGQNVTFRCDPISEHNRLYWYRQTLGQGPEFLTYFQNEAQLEKSRLLSDRFSAERPKGSFSTLEIQRTEQGDSAMYLCASSLDREETQYFGPGTRLLVL.

V is TRBV2 and J is TRBJ2-7; D is ambiguous. The V gene's germline CDR1 is SNHLY and CDR2 FYNNEI. V was shortened by 10 bases and J by 1 base, with 23 bases between the two germline ends. CDR3 length: 16 amino acids. DNA of the CDR3: TGTGCCACCCCTCGATTCAAGGACGCCCCTTCCTACGAGCAGTACTTC. Protein: CATPRFKDAPSYEQYF.

The genes are TRBV5-1 and TRBJ1-1; D uncertain. Germline V gives CDR1 SGHRS, CDR2 YFSETQ. V shed 2 bases and J shed 0 bases, with 8 bases lying between them. The CDR3 contains 14 residues. The CDR3 spells CASSFSPMNTEAFF. CDR3 coding DNA: TGCGCCAGCAGCTTCTCACCCATGAACACTGAAGCTTTCTTT.

The chain is built from TRBV14 and TRBJ2-7; D not certain. The CDR3 has 15 residues. Germline CDR1 reads SGHDN; CDR2 reads FVKESK. V lost 4 bases to trimming and J lost 5 bases, with 18 bases between them. CDR3 residues: CASSPKDRATNEQYF. Written as DNA, the CDR3 is TGTGCCAGCAGCCCGAAAGATAGGGCAACCAACGAGCAGTACTTC.

This chain links TRBV27 with TRBJ1-5, with D uncertain. The CDR3 is 14 amino acids. The V gene's germline CDR1 is MNHEY and CDR2 SMNVEV (reference sequence). V was cut by 4 bases and J by 1 base, with 8 bases left in between. CDR3 nucleotides: TGTGCCAGCAGTTGGGCAGGCAGCAATCAGCCCCAGCATTTT. It specifies CASSWAGSNQPQHF.

The rearrangement links TRBV27 to TRBJ1-5; no clear D gene. The germline V and J ends were trimmed by 3 bases and 7 bases, with 13 bases remaining between them. Germline V gene data show CDR1 as MNHEY and CDR2 as SMNVEV (reference sequence). The CDR3 runs to 14 residues. For the CDR3, the DNA is TGTGCCAGCAGTTTGTCAAGGGCTGGCCAGCCCCAGCATTTT. Protein sequence: CASSLSRAGQPQHF.

The rearrangement links TRBV11-2 to TRBJ1-1, with a weak D call TRBD1 (5 bases). This CDR3 has 15 residues. CDR1 and CDR2 (germline): SGHAT, FQNNGV. Between the trimmed V and J ends, which lost 1 base and 7 bases, there was a span of 16 bases. In DNA form, the CDR3 reads TGTGCCAGCAGCTTAGCCTGGTCAGGGTTTGATGAAGCTTTCTTT. It codes for CASSLAWSGFDEAFF.

The chain joins TRBV27 to TRBJ2-5; D is unclear. The germline V gene encodes CDR1 MNHEY and CDR2 SMNVEV (reference sequence). The CDR3 is 13 amino acids. Trimming left V 6 bases short and J 1 base short, with 9 bases between. The CDR3, as DNA: TGTGCCAGCAGCCTATGGGCCCAAGAGACCCAGTACTTC. Amino acid sequence: CASSLWAQETQYF.

The chain employs TRBV10-1 and TRBJ2-7; TRBD2 matches 8 bases. Trimming removed 4 bases from V and 3 bases from J; junction bases left unmatched: 5. Per germline, CDR1 WNHNN and CDR2 SYGVQD (reference sequence). This CDR3 is 14 amino acids long. CDR3 protein: CASSGTSTYYEQYF. Here the CDR3 DNA reads TGCGCCAGCAGTGGGACTAGCACATACTACGAGCAGTACTTC.

V is TRBV29-1 and J is TRBJ2-7; D uncertain. In germline, CDR1 is SQVTM, CDR2 ANQGSEA. Trimming left V 0 bases short and J 3 bases short, with 9 bases between. This CDR3 has 13 amino acids. The DNA of the CDR3 is TGCAGCGTTGAAGAAGACATAAGCTACGAGCAGTACTTC. Amino acid sequence: CSVEEDISYEQYF.

This rearrangement joins TRBV7-9 to TRBJ2-7; D gene ambiguous. The CDR3 is made up of 12 amino acids. V was pared by 5 bases and J by 7 bases, with 12 bases between. Germline assignment: CDR1 SEHNR and CDR2 FQNEAQ (reference sequence). The CDR3 sequence is CASSPAGPEQYF. CDR3 nucleotides: TGTGCCAGCAGCCCCGCCGGGCCAGAGCAGTACTTC.

The rearrangement links TRBV2 to TRBJ2-7; the D gene is possibly TRBD1 (6 bases). This CDR3 is 12 amino acids long. The V gene lost 6 bases and the J gene lost 2 bases, with 8 bases spanning the gap. Germline CDR1 is SNHLY and CDR2 is FYNNEI. The CDR3 DNA follows: TGTGCCAGCAGGGACAGCCCCTACGAGCAGTACTTC. Translated: CASRDSPYEQYF.

V gene TRBV6-1 combines with J gene TRBJ2-7; possible D gene TRBD2, 5 bases. The germline V gene encodes CDR1 MNHNS and CDR2 SASEGT. With 1 base removed from V and 1 base from J, the gap between germline ends came to 14 bases. CDR3 length: 16 amino acids. The CDR3 spells CASSEVGVVPSYEQYF. The DNA for the CDR3 is TGTGCCAGCAGTGAAGTGGGAGTGGTGCCATCCTACGAGCAGTACTTC.

The J gene is TRBJ2-5, the V gene TRBV9; 10 bases map to TRBD2. Germline CDR1 reads SGDLS; CDR2 reads YYNGEE. The V and J ends lost 4 bases and 11 bases, in that order; junction bases with no gene match: 5. This CDR3 has 12 amino acids. In nucleotides, the CDR3 is TGTGCCAGCAGCCCTAGCGGGAGTAAGCAGTACTTC. Amino acid sequence: CASSPSGSKQYF.

This chain connects TRBV5-6 to TRBJ2-5; D not resolved. The V gene's germline CDR1 is SGHDT and CDR2 YYEEEE. Trimming removed 2 bases at V and 2 bases at J, with 7 bases between. The CDR3 consists of 13 residues. The CDR3 loop is CASSFSLQETQYF. The DNA of the CDR3 is TGTGCCAGCAGCTTTAGCCTTCAAGAGACCCAGTACTTC.

The gene calls are TRBV7-9 and TRBJ1-1, with TRBD1 as a possible D gene (6 bases). Germline V CDR1 and CDR2: SEHNR, FQNEAQ (reference sequence). CDR3 length: 15 residues. V lost 1 base to trimming and J lost 5 bases, with 14 bases between them. The CDR3 is CASSLVARGATEAFF. The CDR3 DNA reads TGTGCCAGCAGCTTAGTCGCCAGGGGAGCTACTGAAGCTTTCTTT.

The CDR3 sequence is CASSYDGQGVRETQYF. CDR3 DNA: TGTGCCAGCAGCTACGACGGACAGGGGGTTCGGGAGACCCAGTACTTC. This chain connects TRBV7-9 to TRBJ2-5, with TRBD1 identical over 10 bases. The CDR3 covers 16 residues. With V trimmed by 4 bases and J by 5 bases, 10 bases remained unmatched. Looked up from germline, CDR1 is SEHNR and CDR2 is FQNEAQ (reference sequence).

This clone was seen just once. The rearrangement links TRBV9 to TRBJ2-3; D might be TRBD2 (6 bases). Germline V gives CDR1 SGDLS, CDR2 YYNGEE. V lost 3 bases, J lost 10 bases, and 18 bases lay in between. This CDR3 has 14 residues. This CDR3 reads CASSAPWGDEAQYF. The DNA for the CDR3 is TGTGCCAGCAGCGCCCCCTGGGGGGATGAAGCGCAGTATTTT.

This chain connects TRBV28 to TRBJ1-5; D uncertain. In germline, CDR1 is MDHEN, CDR2 SYDVKM. Trimming shortened V by 3 bases and J by 0 bases, and 6 bases separated the two germline ends. This CDR3 has 14 residues. CDR3 DNA: TGTGCCAGCAGTTTTTTGGATAGCAATCAGCCCCAGCATTTT. Protein product: CASSFLDSNQPQHF.

The chain is built from TRBV19 and TRBJ1-1; D possibly corresponds to TRBD1 (6 bases). V lost 2 bases and J 6 bases, leaving 10 bases between the germline ends. The CDR3 runs 13 residues. Looked up from germline, CDR1 is LNHDA and CDR2 is SQIVND (reference sequence). CDR3 protein: CASSILGGSEAFF. Written as DNA, the CDR3 is TGTGCCAGTAGTATACTAGGGGGTTCTGAAGCTTTCTTT.

V usage is TRBV27 and J usage is TRBJ2-5; TRBD2 matches 9 bases. Germline V lookup: CDR1 MNHEY, CDR2 SMNVEV (reference sequence). The V segment lost 3 bases and the J segment 5 bases; nucleotides outside the gene matches: 4. This CDR3 has 14 amino acids. This chain's CDR3 is CASSFGGRGETQYF. As DNA, the CDR3 is TGTGCCAGCAGTTTTGGCGGGAGGGGGGAGACCCAGTACTTC.

This clone was detected only once. The chain employs TRBV6-1 and TRBJ2-2; 14 nucleotides align to TRBD2. Germline CDR1 is MNHNS and CDR2 is SASEGT. V dropped 4 bases and J dropped 6; count of bases not matched to a gene: 16. This CDR3 is built from 20 residues. CDR3 region: CASSAGTSGSPLVQAGELFF. The CDR3 coding sequence is TGTGCCAGCAGTGCCGGGACTAGCGGGAGCCCGCTCGTCCAAGCCGGGGAGCTGTTTTTT.